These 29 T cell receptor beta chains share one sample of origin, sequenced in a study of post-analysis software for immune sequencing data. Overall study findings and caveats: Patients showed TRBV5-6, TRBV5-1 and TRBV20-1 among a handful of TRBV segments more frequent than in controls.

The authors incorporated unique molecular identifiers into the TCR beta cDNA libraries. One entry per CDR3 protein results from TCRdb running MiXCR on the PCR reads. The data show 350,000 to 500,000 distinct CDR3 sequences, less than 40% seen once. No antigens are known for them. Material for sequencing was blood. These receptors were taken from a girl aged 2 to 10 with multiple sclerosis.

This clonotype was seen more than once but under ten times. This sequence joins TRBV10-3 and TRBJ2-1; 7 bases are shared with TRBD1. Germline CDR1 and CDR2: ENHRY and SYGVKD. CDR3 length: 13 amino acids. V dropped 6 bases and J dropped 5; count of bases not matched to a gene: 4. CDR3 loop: CAISGQADNEQFF. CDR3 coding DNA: TGTGCCATCAGCGGACAGGCCGACAATGAGCAGTTCTTC.

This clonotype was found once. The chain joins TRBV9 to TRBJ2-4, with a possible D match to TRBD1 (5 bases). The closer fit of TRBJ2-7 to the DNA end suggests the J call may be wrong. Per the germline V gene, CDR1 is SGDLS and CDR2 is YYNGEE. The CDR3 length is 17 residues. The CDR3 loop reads CASSVGAGSDQMHEQYF. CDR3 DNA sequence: TGTGCCAGCAGCGTAGGGGCAGGGTCCGACCAAATGCACGAGCAGTACTTC.

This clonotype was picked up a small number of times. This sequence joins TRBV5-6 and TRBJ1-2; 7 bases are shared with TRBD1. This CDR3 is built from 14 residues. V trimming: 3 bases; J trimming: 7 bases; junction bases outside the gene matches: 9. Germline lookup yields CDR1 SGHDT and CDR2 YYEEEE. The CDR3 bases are TGTGCCAGCAGCTCGGTTGACAGGGCAGGTGGCTACACCTTC. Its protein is CASSSVDRAGGYTF.

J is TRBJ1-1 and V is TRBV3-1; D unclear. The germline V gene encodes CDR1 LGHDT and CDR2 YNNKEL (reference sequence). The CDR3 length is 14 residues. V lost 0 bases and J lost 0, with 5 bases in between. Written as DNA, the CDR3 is TGTGCCAGCAGCCAAGACACAATGAACACTGAAGCTTTCTTT. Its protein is CASSQDTMNTEAFF.

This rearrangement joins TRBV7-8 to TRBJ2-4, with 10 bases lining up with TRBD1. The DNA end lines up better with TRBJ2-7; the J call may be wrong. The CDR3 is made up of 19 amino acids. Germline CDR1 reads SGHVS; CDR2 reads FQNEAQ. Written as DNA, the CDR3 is TGTGCCAGCAGCTTAGAAGAATTGGTGGTGACAGGGGGCTTCCACGAGCAGTACTTC. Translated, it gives CASSLEELVVTGGFHEQYF.

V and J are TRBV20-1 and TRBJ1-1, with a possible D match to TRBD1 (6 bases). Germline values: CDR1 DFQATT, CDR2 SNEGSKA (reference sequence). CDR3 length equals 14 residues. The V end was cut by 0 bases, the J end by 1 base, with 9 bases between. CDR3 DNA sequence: TGCAGTGCTAGAGAATCCAGGGGGAACACTGAAGCTTTCTTT. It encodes CSARESRGNTEAFF.

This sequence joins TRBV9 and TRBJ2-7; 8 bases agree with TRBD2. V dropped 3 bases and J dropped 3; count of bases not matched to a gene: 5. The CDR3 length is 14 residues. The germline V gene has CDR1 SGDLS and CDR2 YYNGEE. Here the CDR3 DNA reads TGTGCCAGCAGCGGGGGACTAGAAAACTACGAGCAGTACTTC. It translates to CASSGGLENYEQYF. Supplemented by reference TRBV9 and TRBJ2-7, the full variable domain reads DSGVTQTPKHLITATGQRVTLRCSPRSGDLSVYWYQQSLDQGLQFLIQYYNGEERAKGNILERFSAQQFPDLHSELNLSSLELGDSALYFCASSGGLENYEQYFGPGTRLTVT.

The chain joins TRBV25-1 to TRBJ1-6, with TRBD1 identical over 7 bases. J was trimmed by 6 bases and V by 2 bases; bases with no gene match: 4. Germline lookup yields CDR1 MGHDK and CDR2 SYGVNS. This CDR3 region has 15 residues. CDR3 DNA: TGTGCCAGCAGTGAACGACAGGGAGGTAATTCACCCCTCCACTTT. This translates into CASSERQGGNSPLHF.

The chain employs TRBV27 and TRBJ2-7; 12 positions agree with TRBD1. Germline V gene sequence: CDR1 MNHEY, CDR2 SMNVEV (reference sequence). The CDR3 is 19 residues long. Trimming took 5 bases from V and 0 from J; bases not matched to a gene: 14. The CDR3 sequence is CASSLKGQGAPRSSYEQYF. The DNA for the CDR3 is TGTGCCAGCAGTCTTAAGGGACAGGGGGCCCCGAGGAGCTCCTACGAGCAGTACTTC.

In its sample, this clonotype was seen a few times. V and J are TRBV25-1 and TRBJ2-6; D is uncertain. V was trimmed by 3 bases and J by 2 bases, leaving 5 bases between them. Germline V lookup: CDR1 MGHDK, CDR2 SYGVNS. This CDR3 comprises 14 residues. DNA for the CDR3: TGTGCCAGCAGTGAGTCTACTGGGGCCAACGTCCTGACTTTC. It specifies CASSESTGANVLTF. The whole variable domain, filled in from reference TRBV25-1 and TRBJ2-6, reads EADIYQTPRYLVIGTGKKITLECSQTMGHDKMYWYQQDPGMELHLIHYSYGVNSTEKGDLSSESTVSRIRTEHFPLTLESARPSHTSQYLCASSESTGANVLTFGAGSRLTVL.

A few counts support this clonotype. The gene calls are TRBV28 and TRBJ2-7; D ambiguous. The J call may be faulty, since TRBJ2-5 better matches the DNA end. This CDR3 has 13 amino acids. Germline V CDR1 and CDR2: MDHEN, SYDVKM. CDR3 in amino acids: CASSLTGPETQYF. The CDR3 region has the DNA TGTGCCAGCAGTTTAACGGGTCCAGAGACCCAGTACTTC.

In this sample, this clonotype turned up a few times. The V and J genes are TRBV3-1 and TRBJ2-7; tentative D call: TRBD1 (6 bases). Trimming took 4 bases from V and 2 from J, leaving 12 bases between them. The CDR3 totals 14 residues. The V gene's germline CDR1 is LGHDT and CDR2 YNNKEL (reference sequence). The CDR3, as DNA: TGTGCCAGCAGCCCCTCCACAGGGACCTACGAGCAGTACTTC. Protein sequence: CASSPSTGTYEQYF.

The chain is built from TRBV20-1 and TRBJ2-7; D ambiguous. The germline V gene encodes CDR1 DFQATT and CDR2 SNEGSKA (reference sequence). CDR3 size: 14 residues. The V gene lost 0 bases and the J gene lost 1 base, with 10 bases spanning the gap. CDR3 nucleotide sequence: TGCAGTGCTAGAGATCCTCGGAAGTCCTACGAGCAGTACTTC. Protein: CSARDPRKSYEQYF.

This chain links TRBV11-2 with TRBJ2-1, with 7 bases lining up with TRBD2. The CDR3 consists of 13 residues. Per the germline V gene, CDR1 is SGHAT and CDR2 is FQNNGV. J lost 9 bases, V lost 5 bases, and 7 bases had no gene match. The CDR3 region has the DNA TGTGCCAGCAGCGGACTAGTTTTTATTGAGCAGTTCTTC. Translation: CASSGLVFIEQFF. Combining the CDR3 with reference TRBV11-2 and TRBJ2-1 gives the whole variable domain EAGVAQSPRYKIIEKRQSVAFWCNPISGHATLYWYQQILGQGPKLLIQFQNNGVVDDSQLPKDRFSAERLKGVDSTLKIQPAKLEDSAVYLCASSGLVFIEQFFGPGTRLTVL.

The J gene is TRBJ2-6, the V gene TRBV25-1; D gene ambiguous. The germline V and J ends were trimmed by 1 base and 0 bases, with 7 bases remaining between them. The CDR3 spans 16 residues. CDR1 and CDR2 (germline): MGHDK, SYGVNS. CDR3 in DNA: TGTGCCAGCAGTGAATCTAAGCACTCTGGGGCCAACGTCCTGACTTTC. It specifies CASSESKHSGANVLTF.

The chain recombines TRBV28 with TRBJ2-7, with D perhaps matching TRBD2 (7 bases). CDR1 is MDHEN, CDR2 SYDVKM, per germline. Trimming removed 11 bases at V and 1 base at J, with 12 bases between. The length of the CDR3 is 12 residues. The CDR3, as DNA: TGTGCCGTCGGGGGGCTTTCCTACGAGCAGTACTTC. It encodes CAVGGLSYEQYF.

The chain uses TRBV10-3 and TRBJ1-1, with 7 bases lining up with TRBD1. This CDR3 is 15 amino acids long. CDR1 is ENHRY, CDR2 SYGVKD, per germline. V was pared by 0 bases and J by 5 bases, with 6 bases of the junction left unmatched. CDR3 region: CAISESVTGKTEAFF. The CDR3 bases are TGTGCCATCAGTGAGTCAGTGACAGGGAAGACTGAAGCTTTCTTT.

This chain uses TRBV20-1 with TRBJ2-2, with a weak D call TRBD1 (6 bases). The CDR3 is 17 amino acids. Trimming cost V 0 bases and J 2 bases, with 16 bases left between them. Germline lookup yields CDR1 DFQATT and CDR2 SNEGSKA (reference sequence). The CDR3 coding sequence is TGCAGTGCTAGAGACATACTCGAGGGACACAACACCGGGGAGCTGTTTTTT. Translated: CSARDILEGHNTGELFF.

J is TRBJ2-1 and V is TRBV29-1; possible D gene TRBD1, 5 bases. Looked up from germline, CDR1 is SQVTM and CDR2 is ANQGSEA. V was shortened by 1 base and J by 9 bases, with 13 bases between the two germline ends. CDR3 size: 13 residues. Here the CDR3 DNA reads TGCAGCGTTGAAGTGGGCGTGGACATTGAGCAGTTCTTC. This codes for CSVEVGVDIEQFF.

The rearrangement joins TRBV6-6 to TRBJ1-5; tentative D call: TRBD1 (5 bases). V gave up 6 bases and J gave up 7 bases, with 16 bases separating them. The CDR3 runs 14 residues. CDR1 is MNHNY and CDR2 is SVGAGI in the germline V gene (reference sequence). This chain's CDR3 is CASRYDSLPQPQHF. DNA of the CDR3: TGTGCCAGCAGGTATGACAGTCTTCCCCAGCCCCAGCATTTT.

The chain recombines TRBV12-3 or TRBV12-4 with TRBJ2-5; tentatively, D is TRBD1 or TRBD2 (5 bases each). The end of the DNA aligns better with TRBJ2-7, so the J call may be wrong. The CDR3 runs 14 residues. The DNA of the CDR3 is TGTGCCAGCAGTTTCGGGACGGCCGCCTACGAGCAGTACTTC. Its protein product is CASSFGTAAYEQYF.

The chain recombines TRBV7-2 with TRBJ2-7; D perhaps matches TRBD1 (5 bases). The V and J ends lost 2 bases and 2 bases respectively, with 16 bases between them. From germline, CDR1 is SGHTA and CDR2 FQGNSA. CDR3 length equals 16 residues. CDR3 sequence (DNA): TGTGCCAGCAGCTTAAACGGCGTGGGGCCTCCCTACGAGCAGTACTTC. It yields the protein CASSLNGVGPPYEQYF. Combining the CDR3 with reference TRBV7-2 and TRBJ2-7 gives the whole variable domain GAGVSQSPSNKVTEKGKDVELRCDPISGHTALYWYRQSLGQGLEFLIYFQGNSAPDKSGLPSDRFSAERTGGSVSTLTIQRTQQEDSAVYLCASSLNGVGPPYEQYFGPGTRLTVT.

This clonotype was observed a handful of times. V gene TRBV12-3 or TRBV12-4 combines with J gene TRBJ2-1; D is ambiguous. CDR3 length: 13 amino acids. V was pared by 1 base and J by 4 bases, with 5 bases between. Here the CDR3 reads CASSLVRYNEQFF. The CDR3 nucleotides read TGTGCCAGCAGTTTAGTGCGGTACAATGAGCAGTTCTTC.

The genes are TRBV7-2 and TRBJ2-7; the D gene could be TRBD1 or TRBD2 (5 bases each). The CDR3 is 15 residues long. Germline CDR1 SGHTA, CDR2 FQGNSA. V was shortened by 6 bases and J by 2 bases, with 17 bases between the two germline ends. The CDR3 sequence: CASSVTGTRTYEQYF. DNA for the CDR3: TGTGCCAGCAGTGTGACCGGGACCAGGACCTACGAGCAGTACTTC.

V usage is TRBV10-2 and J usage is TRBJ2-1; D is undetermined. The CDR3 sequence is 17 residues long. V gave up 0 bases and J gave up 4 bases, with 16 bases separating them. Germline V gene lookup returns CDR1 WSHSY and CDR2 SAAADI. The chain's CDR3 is CASSESVLRSSYNEQFF. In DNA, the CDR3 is TGCGCCAGCAGTGAGTCGGTTTTAAGGTCTTCTTACAATGAGCAGTTCTTC.

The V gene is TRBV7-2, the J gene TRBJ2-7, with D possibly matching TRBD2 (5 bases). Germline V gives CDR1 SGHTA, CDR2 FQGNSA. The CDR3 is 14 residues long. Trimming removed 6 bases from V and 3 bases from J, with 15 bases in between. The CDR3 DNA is TGTGCCAGCAGGGATGCGGCGGAGGTCTACGAGCAGTACTTC. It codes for CASRDAAEVYEQYF.

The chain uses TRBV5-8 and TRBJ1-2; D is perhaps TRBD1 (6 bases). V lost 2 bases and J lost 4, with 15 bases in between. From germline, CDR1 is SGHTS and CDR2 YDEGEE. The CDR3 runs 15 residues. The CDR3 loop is CASSLNRVKGYGYTF. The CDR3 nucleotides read TGTGCCAGCAGCTTAAACAGGGTAAAGGGCTATGGCTACACCTTC.

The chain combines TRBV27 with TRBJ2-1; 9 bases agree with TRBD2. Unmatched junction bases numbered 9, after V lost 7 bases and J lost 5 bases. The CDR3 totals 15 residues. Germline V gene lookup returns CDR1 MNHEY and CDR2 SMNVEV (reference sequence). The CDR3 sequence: CASTPGVAGDNEQFF. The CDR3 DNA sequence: TGTGCCAGCACCCCGGGGGTAGCGGGGGACAATGAGCAGTTCTTC.

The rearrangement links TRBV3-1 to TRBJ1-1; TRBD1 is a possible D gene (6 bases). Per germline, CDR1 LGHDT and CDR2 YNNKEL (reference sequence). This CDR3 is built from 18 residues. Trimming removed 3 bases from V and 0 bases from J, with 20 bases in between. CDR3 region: CASSHDVNRANLNTEAFF. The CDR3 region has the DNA TGTGCCAGCAGCCACGACGTTAACAGGGCGAACTTGAACACTGAAGCTTTCTTT.